These 2 T cell receptor beta chains came from one sample sequenced in a study of cytomegalovirus exposure and HLA in healthy donors (dated by TCRdb to 2016 to 2017). The library was prepared using the immunoSEQ multiplex PCR assay. The multiplex PCR relied on a mix of 60 forward primers for TCR Vbeta segments and 13 reverse primers for TCR Jbeta segments. TCRdb retrieved this table from immuneACCESS and kept in-frame rearrangements only. Not all clones are present; in checked studies, unresolved V genes account for under half, and no reason is known for the remainder. This sample lists 100,000 or so clones; around 80% were detected once. Over 1.1% of the sample is taken by the ten largest. Sequencing input: PBMCs. The receptors shown here come from a man aged 35 to 55 in good health and CMV-seronegative.

The V and J genes are TRBV28 and TRBJ2-7; 11 nucleotides agree with TRBD2. V shed 4 bases and J 1 base; nucleotides not matched to a gene: 9. The length of the CDR3 is 17 residues. Germline CDR1 reads MDHEN; CDR2 reads SYDVKM. The CDR3 reads CASSSPVGTSGSYEQYF. CDR3 sequence (DNA): TGTGCCAGCAGTTCCCCCGTTGGGACTAGCGGTTCCTACGAGCAGTACTTC.

This clone was seen a few times. This rearrangement joins TRBV5-1 to TRBJ2-1; 14 bases align to TRBD2. CDR3 length: 17 residues. Germline CDR1 is SGHRS and CDR2 is YFSETQ. V was pared by 5 bases and J by 10 bases, with 14 bases of the junction left unmatched. CDR3 nucleotide sequence: TGCGCCAGCAGTTCCAAATCGACTAGCGGGGGGGCTATGGAGCAGTTCTTC. Protein: CASSSKSTSGGAMEQFF.